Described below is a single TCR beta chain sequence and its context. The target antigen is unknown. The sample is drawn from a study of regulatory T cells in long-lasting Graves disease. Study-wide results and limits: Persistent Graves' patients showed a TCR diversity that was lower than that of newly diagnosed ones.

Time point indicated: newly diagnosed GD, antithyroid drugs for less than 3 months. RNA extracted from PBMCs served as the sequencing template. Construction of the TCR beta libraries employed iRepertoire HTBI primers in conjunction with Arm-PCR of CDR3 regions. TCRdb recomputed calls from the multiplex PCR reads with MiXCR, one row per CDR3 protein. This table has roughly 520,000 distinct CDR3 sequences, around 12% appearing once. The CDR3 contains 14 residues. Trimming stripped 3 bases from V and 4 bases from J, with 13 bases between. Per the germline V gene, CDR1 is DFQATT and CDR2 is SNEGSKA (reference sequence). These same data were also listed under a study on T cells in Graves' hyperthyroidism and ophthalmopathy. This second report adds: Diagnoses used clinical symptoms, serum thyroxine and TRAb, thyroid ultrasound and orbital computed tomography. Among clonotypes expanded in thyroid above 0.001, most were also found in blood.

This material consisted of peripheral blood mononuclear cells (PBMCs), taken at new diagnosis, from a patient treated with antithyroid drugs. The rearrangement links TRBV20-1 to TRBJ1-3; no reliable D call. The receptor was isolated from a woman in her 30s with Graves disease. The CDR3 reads CSASSSARGNTIYF. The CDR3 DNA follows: TGCAGTGCTAGTTCTTCCGCTAGAGGAAACACCATATATTTT.